This paragraph covers one TCR beta chain sequence. Its target antigen remains unknown. The record has no base qualities; no much larger clone is one base away. This entry belongs to a study of T cell responses to AZD1222 COVID-19 vaccine (TCRdb year 2021). Concerning the study at large: AZD1222 recipients with second doses at about 4 weeks or about 12 weeks were pooled, because spike-specific TCR depth and breadth did not differ between schedules. TCR sequencing was performed for about 250 trial participants, of whom 200 to 220 were given two doses of AZD1222 and 26 were given two doses of MenACWY control vaccine. Trial participants were enrolled by age into 18-55, 56-69 and 70-plus year subgroups, with approximately 160, 26 and 62 TCR-sequenced participants respectively.

According to the study, the label for this sample's time point signals: baseline before first vaccination. Samples from vaccinated people were obtained from the UK trials COV001 and COV002, which included a single-blind randomized controlled phase 2/3 trial of AZD1222 (ChAdOx1 nCoV-19) in healthy adults. For TCRbeta chain sequencing, PBMC samples were collected from trial participants at day 0 and at day 28 after the second dose. The CDR3 regions of human TCRbeta chains were analyzed by immunosequencing. Per the authors' processing: TCRs in the repertoires were compared against a reference library of SARS-CoV-2-specific TCRs that had been generated with the MIRA antigen-specificity platform. Breadth was defined as the fraction of unique TCRs that were SARS-CoV-2-associated, and depth was defined as the fraction of total T cells that were SARS-CoV-2-associated. Using the MIRA data, each spike-specific TCR was assigned both to the spike region to which the TCR was reactive and to a CD4 or CD8 class. Log10-transformed breadth and depth values were compared by one-way ANOVA with Sidak's multiple comparisons tests. The table was pulled from immuneACCESS by TCRdb, which kept in-frame rearrangements only. Such tables lose some clones; where checked, under half of the loss comes from unresolved V genes, and the rest has no known cause. Clone size and the V and J calls come from that table; the DNA yielded D and trimming. The sample table lists 120,000 to 150,000 clones, roughly 89% of them with a count of one. The ten most abundant clones make up roughly 4.6% of the sample.

Overall study results and their limits: The whole spike protein was spanned by vaccine-associated CD4 TCRs, and dominant responses were seen in regions 160-218 and 743-854. Only five or six AZD1222 recipients were SARS-CoV-2 seropositive at baseline, limiting conclusions about previously exposed vaccinees. After two AZD1222 doses, spike-specific TCR breadth and depth were significantly higher than at day 0 and than in MenACWY recipients. The 56-69-year group was small, and its depth increase did not reach significance, likely because of low power. Participants were mostly white British and included more females than males, and it was suggested by the authors that clonal diversity may have been underestimated. Because no day 14 peak-response samples were available, repertoires were characterized only after the peak T cell response. Reportedly, almost half of the unique spike-specific TCRs recognized epitopes lying outside the regions that are mutated in the B.1.351 and B.1.1.7 variants.

The sample here was peripheral blood, taken on day 0 of AZD1222 vaccination. This receptor was identified in an adult in good health.

CDR3 protein: CASSPGSGRADWYEQYF. The DNA is TGTGCCAGCAGCCCGGGCAGCGGGAGGGCCGATTGGTACGAGCAGTACTTC. The sequence joins TRBV4-2 to TRBJ2-7; 10 junctional bases match TRBD2. CDR1 and CDR2, per the germline V gene, are LGHNA and YNFKEQ. Taken from cysteine to phenylalanine, the CDR3 has 17 residues. Left in the record is the CDR3 DNA by itself, 51 bases read in frame from the first base. Trimming takes 4 bases off V and 4 bases off J; junction bases not matched to a gene: 13.